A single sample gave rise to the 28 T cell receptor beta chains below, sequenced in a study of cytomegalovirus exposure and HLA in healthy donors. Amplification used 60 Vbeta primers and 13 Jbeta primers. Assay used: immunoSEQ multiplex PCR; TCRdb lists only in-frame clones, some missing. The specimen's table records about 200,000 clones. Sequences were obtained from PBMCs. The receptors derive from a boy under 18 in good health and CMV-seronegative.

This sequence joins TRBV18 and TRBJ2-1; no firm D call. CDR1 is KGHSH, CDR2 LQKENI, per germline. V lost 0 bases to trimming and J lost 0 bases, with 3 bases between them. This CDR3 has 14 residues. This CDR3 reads CASSPPISYNEQFF. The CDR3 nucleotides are TGTGCCAGCTCACCACCTATCTCCTACAATGAGCAGTTCTTC.

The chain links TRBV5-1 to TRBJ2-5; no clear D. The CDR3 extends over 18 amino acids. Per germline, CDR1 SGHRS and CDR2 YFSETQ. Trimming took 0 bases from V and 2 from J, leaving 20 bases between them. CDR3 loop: CASSLGTFSLARQETQYF. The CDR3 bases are TGCGCCAGCAGCTTGGGAACCTTTTCTTTAGCCCGACAAGAGACCCAGTACTTC. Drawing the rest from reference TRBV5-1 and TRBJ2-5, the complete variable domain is KAGVTQTPRYLIKTRGQQVTLSCSPISGHRSVSWYQQTPGQGLQFLFEYFSETQRNKGNFPGRFSGRQFSNSRSEMNVSTLELGDSALYLCASSLGTFSLARQETQYFGPGTRLLVL.

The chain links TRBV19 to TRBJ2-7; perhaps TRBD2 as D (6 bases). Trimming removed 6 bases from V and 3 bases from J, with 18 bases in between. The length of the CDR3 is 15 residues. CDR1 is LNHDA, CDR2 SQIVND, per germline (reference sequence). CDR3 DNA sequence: TGTGCCAGTAGGGGAAGTTTCGCTAGCGACTACGAGCAGTACTTC. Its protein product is CASRGSFASDYEQYF.

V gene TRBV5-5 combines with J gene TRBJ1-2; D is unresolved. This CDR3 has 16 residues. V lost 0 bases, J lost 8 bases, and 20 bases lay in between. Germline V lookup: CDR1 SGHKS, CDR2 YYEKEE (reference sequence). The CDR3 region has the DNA TGTGCCAGCAGCTTGGCGTCTGAGTCCCAGGTGAGAGGCTACACCTTC. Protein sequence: CASSLASESQVRGYTF.

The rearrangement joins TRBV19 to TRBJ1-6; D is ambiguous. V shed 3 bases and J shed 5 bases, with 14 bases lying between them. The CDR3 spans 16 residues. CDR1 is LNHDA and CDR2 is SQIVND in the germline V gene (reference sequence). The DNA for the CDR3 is TGTGCCAGTAGTATCGGGGTTCCAACTCATAATTCACCCCTCCACTTT. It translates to CASSIGVPTHNSPLHF.

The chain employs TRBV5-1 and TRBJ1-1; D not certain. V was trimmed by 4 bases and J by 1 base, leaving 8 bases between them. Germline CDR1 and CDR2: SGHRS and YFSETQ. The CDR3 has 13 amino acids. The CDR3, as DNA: TGCGCCAGCAGCGGGCAGCCGAACACTGAAGCTTTCTTT. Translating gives CASSGQPNTEAFF.

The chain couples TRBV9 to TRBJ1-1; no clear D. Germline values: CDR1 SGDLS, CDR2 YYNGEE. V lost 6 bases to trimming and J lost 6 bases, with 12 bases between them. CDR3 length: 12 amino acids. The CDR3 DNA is TGTGCCAGCACCGGCCTGAGCGCTGAAGCTTTCTTT. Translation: CASTGLSAEAFF.

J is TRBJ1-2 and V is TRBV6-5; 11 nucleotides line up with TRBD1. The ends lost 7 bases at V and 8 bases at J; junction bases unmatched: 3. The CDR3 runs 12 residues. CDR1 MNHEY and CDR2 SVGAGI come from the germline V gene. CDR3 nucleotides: TGTGCCAGCACCGGGACAGGGGGAGGCTACACCTTC. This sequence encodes CASTGTGGGYTF.

The CDR3 region has the DNA TGCGCCAGCAGCCAAGTCGCGGACATCCTTTCGGCTAATGAAAAACTGTTTTTT. Translating gives CASSQVADILSANEKLFF. The chain couples TRBV4-1 to TRBJ1-4; D might be TRBD1 (5 bases). Germline V gene data show CDR1 as MGHRA and CDR2 as YSYEKL. The CDR3 runs 18 residues. V shed 1 base and J shed 3 bases, with 18 bases lying between them.

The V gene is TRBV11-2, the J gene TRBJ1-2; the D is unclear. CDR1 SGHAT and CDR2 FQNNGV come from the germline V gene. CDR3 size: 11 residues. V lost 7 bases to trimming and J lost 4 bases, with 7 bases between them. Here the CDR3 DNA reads TGTGCCAGCACCTCGAGCTATGGCTACACCTTC. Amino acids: CASTSSYGYTF.

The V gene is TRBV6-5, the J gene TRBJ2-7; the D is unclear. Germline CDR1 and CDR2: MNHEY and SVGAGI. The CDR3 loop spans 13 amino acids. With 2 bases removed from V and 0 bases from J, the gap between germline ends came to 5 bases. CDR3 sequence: CASSYASSYEQYF. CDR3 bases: TGTGCCAGCAGTTACGCGAGCTCCTACGAGCAGTACTTC.

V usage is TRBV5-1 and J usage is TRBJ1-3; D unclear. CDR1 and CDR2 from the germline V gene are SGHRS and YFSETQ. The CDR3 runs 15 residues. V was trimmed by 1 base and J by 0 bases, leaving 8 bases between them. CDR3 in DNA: TGCGCCAGCAGCTTGAACTCACTCTCTGGAAACACCATATATTTT. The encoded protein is CASSLNSLSGNTIYF.

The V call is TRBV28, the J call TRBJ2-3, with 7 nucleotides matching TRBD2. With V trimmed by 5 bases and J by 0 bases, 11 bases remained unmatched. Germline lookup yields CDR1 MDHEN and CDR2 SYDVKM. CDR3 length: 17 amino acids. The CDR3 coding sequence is TGTGCCAGCAGTCGGGTAGAGCGGGGCACTAGCACAGATACGCAGTATTTT. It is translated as CASSRVERGTSTDTQYF. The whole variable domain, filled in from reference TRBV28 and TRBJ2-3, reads DVKVTQSSRYLVKRTGEKVFLECVQDMDHENMFWYRQDPGLGLRLIYFSYDVKMKEKGDIPEGYSVSREKKERFSLILESASTNQTSMYLCASSRVERGTSTDTQYFGPGTRLTVL.

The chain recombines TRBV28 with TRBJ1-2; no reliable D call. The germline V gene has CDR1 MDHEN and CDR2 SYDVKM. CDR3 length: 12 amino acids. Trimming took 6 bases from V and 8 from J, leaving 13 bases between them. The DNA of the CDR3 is TGTGCCAGCAGCTCCACCCCTAGCGGCTACACCTTC. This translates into CASSSTPSGYTF.

The CDR3 is CASSDIGNQPQHF. For the CDR3, the DNA is TGTGCCAGCAGTGACATAGGCAATCAGCCCCAGCATTTT. V usage is TRBV25-1 and J usage is TRBJ1-5; no clear D. CDR3 length equals 13 residues. From germline, CDR1 is MGHDK and CDR2 SYGVNS. Deletions cut 3 bases from V and 2 bases from J, with 5 bases between.

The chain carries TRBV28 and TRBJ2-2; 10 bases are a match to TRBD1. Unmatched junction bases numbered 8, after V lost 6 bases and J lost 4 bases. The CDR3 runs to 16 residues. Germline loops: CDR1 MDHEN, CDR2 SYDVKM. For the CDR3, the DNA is TGTGCCAGCAGCCCACCCGGGACAGGGGTCACCGGGGAGCTGTTTTTT. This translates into CASSPPGTGVTGELFF.

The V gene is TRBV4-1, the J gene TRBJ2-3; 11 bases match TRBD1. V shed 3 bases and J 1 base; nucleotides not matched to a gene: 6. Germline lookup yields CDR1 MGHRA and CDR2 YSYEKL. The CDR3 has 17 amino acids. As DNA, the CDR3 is TGCGCCAGCAGCCAGGGGACAGGGGGAGGCCGCACAGATACGCAGTATTTT. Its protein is CASSQGTGGGRTDTQYF.

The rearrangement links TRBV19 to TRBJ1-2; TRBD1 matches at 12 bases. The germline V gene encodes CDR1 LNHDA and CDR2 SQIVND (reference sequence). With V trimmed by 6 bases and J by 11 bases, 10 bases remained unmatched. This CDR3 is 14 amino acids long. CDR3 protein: CASRRGQGAWWYTF. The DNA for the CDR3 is TGTGCCAGTAGAAGGGGACAGGGGGCTTGGTGGTACACCTTC.

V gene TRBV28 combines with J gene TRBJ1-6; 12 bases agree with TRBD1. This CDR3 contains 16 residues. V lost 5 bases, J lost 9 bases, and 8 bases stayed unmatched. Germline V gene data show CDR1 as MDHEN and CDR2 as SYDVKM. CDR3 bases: TGTGCCAGCAGTGCCCAGGGACAGGGGGCTGGTTCACCCCTCCACTTT. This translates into CASSAQGQGAGSPLHF.

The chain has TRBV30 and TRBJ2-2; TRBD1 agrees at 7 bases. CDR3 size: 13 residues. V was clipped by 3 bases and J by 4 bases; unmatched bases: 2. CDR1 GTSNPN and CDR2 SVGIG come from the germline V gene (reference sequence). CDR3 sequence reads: CAWRAGGTGELFF. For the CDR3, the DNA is TGTGCCTGGAGGGCAGGGGGCACCGGGGAGCTGTTTTTT.

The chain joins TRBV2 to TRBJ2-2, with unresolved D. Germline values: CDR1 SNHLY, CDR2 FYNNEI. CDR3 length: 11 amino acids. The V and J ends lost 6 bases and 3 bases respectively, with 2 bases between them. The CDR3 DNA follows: TGTGCCAGCAGCTACACCGGGGAGCTGTTTTTT. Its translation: CASSYTGELFF.

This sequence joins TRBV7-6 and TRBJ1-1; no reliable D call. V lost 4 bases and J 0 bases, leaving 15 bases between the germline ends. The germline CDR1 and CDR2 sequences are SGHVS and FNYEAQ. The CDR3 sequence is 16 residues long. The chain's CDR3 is CASSSSLGGMNTEAFF. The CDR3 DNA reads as TGTGCCAGCAGCTCCTCCCTGGGAGGGATGAACACTGAAGCTTTCTTT.

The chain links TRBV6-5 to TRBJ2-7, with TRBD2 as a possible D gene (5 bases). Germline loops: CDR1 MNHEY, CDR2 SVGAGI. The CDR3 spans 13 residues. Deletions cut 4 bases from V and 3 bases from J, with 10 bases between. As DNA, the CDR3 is TGTGCCAGCAGTTTGGGGAGCAACTACGAGCAGTACTTC. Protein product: CASSLGSNYEQYF.

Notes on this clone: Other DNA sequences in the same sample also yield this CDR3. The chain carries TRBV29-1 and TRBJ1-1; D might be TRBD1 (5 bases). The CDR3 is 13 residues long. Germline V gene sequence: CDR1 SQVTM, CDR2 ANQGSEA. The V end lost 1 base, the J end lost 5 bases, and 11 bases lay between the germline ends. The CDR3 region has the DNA TGCAGCGTTGAAGTACGCAGGGCTACTGAAGCTTTCTTT. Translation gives CSVEVRRATEAFF.

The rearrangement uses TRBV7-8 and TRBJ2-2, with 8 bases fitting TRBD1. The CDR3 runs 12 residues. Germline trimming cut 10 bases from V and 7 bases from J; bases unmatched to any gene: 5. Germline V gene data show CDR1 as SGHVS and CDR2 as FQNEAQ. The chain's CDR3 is CATRGLGGELFF. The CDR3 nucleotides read TGTGCCACCAGGGGGCTTGGCGGGGAGCTGTTTTTT.

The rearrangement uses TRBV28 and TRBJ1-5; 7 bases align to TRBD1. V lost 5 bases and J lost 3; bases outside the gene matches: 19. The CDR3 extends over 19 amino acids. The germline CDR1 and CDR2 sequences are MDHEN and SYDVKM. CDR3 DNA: TGTGCCAGCAGTCGACTCTGGGACAGAACAGGGGCTTCCAATCAGCCCCAGCATTTT. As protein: CASSRLWDRTGASNQPQHF. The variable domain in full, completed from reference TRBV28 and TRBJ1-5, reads DVKVTQSSRYLVKRTGEKVFLECVQDMDHENMFWYRQDPGLGLRLIYFSYDVKMKEKGDIPEGYSVSREKKERFSLILESASTNQTSMYLCASSRLWDRTGASNQPQHFGDGTRLSIL.

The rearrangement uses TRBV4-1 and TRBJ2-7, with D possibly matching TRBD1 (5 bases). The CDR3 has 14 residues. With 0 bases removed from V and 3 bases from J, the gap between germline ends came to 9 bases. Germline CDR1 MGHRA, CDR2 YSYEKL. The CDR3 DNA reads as TGCGCCAGCAGCCAAGAAGGGGAAGTCTACGAGCAGTACTTC. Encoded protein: CASSQEGEVYEQYF.

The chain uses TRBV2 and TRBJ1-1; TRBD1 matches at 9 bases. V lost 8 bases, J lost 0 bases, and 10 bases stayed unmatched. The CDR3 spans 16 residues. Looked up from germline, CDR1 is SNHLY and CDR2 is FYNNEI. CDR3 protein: CASYGTGIFMNTEAFF. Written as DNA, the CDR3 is TGTGCCAGCTACGGGACAGGGATTTTCATGAACACTGAAGCTTTCTTT. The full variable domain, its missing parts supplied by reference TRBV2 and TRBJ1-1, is EPEVTQTPSHQVTQMGQEVILRCVPISNHLYFYWYRQILGQKVEFLVSFYNNEISEKSEIFDDQFSVERPDGSNFTLKIRSTKLEDSAMYFCASYGTGIFMNTEAFFGQGTRLTVV.